Listed below are T cell receptor beta chains from one sample, sequenced in a study of T cells in Graves' hyperthyroidism and ophthalmopathy. TCRdb reprocessed the multiplex PCR reads with MiXCR, giving one entry per CDR3 protein. In the table there are roughly 500,000 distinct CDR3 sequences, 35% to 55% of which are singletons. Material: peripheral blood or thyroid tissue (not recorded which). All receptors derive from an adult woman with Graves' disease, either hyperthyroidism or ophthalmopathy (not recorded which). The CDR3 runs from the conserved cysteine through the conserved F or W. A D gene is named only where the DNA matches it firmly. Clone size is stated in some rows and not others, as once, few, many or a class when expanded.

TRBD1	many	TRBV6-5	TRBJ2-7	TGTGCCAGCAGTTACCGGGACAGGGGAATATACGAGCAGTACTTC	CASSYRDRGIYEQYF
TRBD2	NA	TRBV7-3	TRBJ2-3	TGTGCCAGCAGCGCCCGTGCCCTAGCGGGAGGAGGTGATACGCAGTATTTT	CASSARALAGGGDTQYF
NA	many	TRBV7-9	TRBJ2-6	TGTGCCAGCAGCTCTTTTACGGGAACTGGGGCCAACGTCCTGACTTTC	CASSSFTGTGANVLTF
TRBD2	NA	TRBV10-2	TRBJ2-2	TGCGCCAGCAGTGCCCGGAGTAGCGGGAGAACCGGGGAGCTGTTTTTT	CASSARSSGRTGELFF
NA	NA	TRBV4-1	TRBJ2-7	TGCGCCAGCAGCAAGGGTCCCGAGGCGTACGAGCAGTACTTC	CASSKGPEAYEQYF
NA	few	TRBV2	TRBJ1-5	TGTGCCAGCAGCGTTCAGGAGGGGACGGTCGAGACCCAGCATTTT	CASSVQEGTVETQHF
NA	many	TRBV9	TRBJ1-2	TGTGCCAGCAGCTTGACAGTGAACTATGGCTACACCTTC	CASSLTVNYGYTF
NA	many	TRBV20-1	TRBJ2-5	TGCAGTGCCATCGAAGGAGACTACCAAGAGACCCAGTACTTC	CSAIEGDYQETQYF
NA	NA	TRBV5-1	TRBJ1-1	TGCGCCAGCAGCTTAATGCAGGGCAACACTGAAGCTTTCTTT	CASSLMQGNTEAFF
NA	NA	TRBV20-1	TRBJ2-5	TGCAGTGCTGGGGGAAAAGCGGGAGAGACCCAGTACTTC	CSAGGKAGETQYF
NA	many	TRBV20-1	TRBJ2-7	TGCAGTGCTAGAACCCAGTGGGGGACCCACTACGAGCAGTACTTC	CSARTQWGTHYEQYF
TRBD1	NA	TRBV11-2	TRBJ2-7	TGTGCCAGCAGCTCCCGACAGGGTGGCACCTACGAGCAGTACTTC	CASSSRQGGTYEQYF
NA	NA	TRBV29-1	TRBJ2-5	TGCAGCGTGCGGCCAACAGGGCTGGAGACCCAGTACTTC	CSVRPTGLETQYF
NA	many	TRBV5-8	TRBJ2-5	TGTGCCAGCAGCTTGGCGCGGGGCCAAGAGACCCAGTACTTC	CASSLARGQETQYF
NA	many	TRBV20-1	TRBJ2-2	TGCAGTGCTCCCATTAGCGGTAACACCGGGGAGCTGTTTTTT	CSAPISGNTGELFF
NA	many	TRBV19	TRBJ1-2	TGTGCCAGTAGTATGGCCACCCTCCCTGCTGATGGCTACACCTTC	CASSMATLPADGYTF
TRBD2	many	TRBV6-5	TRBJ2-7	TGTGCCAGCAGTTACCAAGCGGGAGGCTCCTACGAGCAGTACTTC	CASSYQAGGSYEQYF
NA	NA	TRBV11-1	TRBJ1-5	TGTGCCAGCAGTTCGGCCGTAGCTGGTCAGCCCCAGCATTTT	CASSSAVAGQPQHF
TRBD1	NA	TRBV15	TRBJ1-5	TGTGCCACCAGCAGAACCGGGACAGGCTATCAGCCCCAGCATTTT	CATSRTGTGYQPQHF
NA	few	TRBV5-1	TRBJ1-1	TGCGCCAGCAGCCTGGAAAGGGGGAGCCCTCGGATTTTCTTT	CASSLERGSPRIFF
NA	NA	TRBV7-8	TRBJ2-3	TGTGCCAGCAGCCAAGACGGCTACACAGATACGCAGTATTTT	CASSQDGYTDTQYF
NA	NA	TRBV7-2	TRBJ2-2	TGTGCCAGCACCCAGAGGGGCGACACCGGGGAGCTGTTTTTT	CASTQRGDTGELFF
NA	few	TRBV2	TRBJ1-4	TGTGCCAGCAGTAGCACAGCGGAAAAACTGTTTTTT	CASSSTAEKLFF
NA	NA	TRBV7-6	TRBJ2-7	TGTGCCAGCAGCTTAGGGGGCGCTTGGGACGAGCAGTACTTC	CASSLGGAWDEQYF
NA	NA	TRBV4-1	TRBJ1-2	TGCGCCAGCAGCCCCCGTCCCAGGGTCTATGGCTACACCTTC	CASSPRPRVYGYTF
TRBD1	NA	TRBV20-1	TRBJ1-2	TGCAGTGCTAGGCTGACAGGGCGCGTTGGAGGCTACACCTTC	CSARLTGRVGGYTF
NA	many	TRBV12-3/TRBV12-4	TRBJ2-7	TGTGCCAGCACCCAAACAGATTACGAGCAGTACTTC	CASTQTDYEQYF
NA	NA	TRBV2	TRBJ2-2	TGTGCCAGCAGTCTTTACGGGTCCAGGACCGGGGAGCTGTTTTTT	CASSLYGSRTGELFF
NA	few	TRBV10-3	TRBJ1-1	TGTGCCATCAGTGAGGATTCGAACACTGAAGCTTTCTTT	CAISEDSNTEAFF
NA	many	TRBV7-9	TRBJ2-7	TGTGCCAGCAGCTTACTGACAGCATACGAGCAGTACTTC	CASSLLTAYEQYF
TRBD1	NA	TRBV12-3/TRBV12-4	TRBJ1-2	TGTGCCAGCAGTTTACAGGGGGCGAGGCGGGGCTACACCTTC	CASSLQGARRGYTF
TRBD2	NA	TRBV7-9	TRBJ2-5	TGTGCCAGCAGCGAAGGACCAGCGGGAGGGAGGGAGACCCAGTACTTC	CASSEGPAGGRETQYF
NA	many	TRBV7-9	TRBJ2-5	TGTGCCAGCACCTCACCCTGGGAGACCCAGTACTTC	CASTSPWETQYF
NA	once	TRBV7-2	TRBJ2-2	TGTGCCAGCAGGGACGGGAACTGGGAGCTGTTTTTT	CASRDGNWELFF
NA	many	TRBV4-2	TRBJ2-5	TGTGCCAGCAGCCAGAATAGCGGCCAAGAGACCCAGTACTTC	CASSQNSGQETQYF
NA	NA	TRBV12-3/TRBV12-4	TRBJ1-1	TGTGCCAGCAGTCCCGACGGTCTCCTTGAAGCTTTCTTT	CASSPDGLLEAFF
NA	many	TRBV4-1	TRBJ2-7	TGCGCCAGCAGCCAAGGGAATGACCTCATCTACGAGCAGTACTTC	CASSQGNDLIYEQYF
NA	many	TRBV13	TRBJ2-7	TGTGCCAGCAGCCCCCGTGGGTACGAGCAGTACTTC	CASSPRGYEQYF
NA	few	TRBV9	TRBJ1-3	TGTGCCAGCAGCGCCGACTCTGGAAACACCATATATTTT	CASSADSGNTIYF
NA	many	TRBV5-1	TRBJ1-2	TGCGCCAGCAGCTTGGCCGAGCAGTATGGCTACACCTTC	CASSLAEQYGYTF
TRBD2	many	TRBV20-1	TRBJ2-7	TGCAGGGATACTTGGGAGGGATCGTACGAGCAGTACTTC	CRDTWEGSYEQYF
NA	NA	TRBV12-3/TRBV12-4	TRBJ1-1	TGTGCCAGCAGTTCCTCGGGACAACACACTGAAGCTTTCTTT	CASSSSGQHTEAFF
NA	many	TRBV12-3/TRBV12-4	TRBJ1-1	TGTGCCAGCAGACCCCCCAGGGTGGGCACTGAAGCTTTCTTT	CASRPPRVGTEAFF
TRBD1	NA	TRBV20-1	TRBJ1-2	TGCAGTGGTAGAGGGGGCCGGGGCTACACCTTC	CSGRGGRGYTF
NA	few	TRBV11-2	TRBJ1-5	TGTGCCAGCAGCTTCGGGGGGCCCCGTGGAACCCAGCATTTT	CASSFGGPRGTQHF
NA	many	TRBV24-1	TRBJ1-5	TGTGCCACCAGTGAATCAGATTATTCATCGCCCCAGCATTTT	CATSESDYSSPQHF
NA	NA	TRBV7-9	TRBJ1-5	TGTGCCAGCAGCCCTAACAGGGTGGGGAGCACAGGGAACCAGCCCCAGCATTTT	CASSPNRVGSTGNQPQHF
NA	NA	TRBV4-2	TRBJ1-1	TGTGCCAGCAGCCCCCGGGAGGGACGCCCTGGGGATGGGGGAAGTAACACTGAAGCTTTCTTT	CASSPREGRPGDGGSNTEAFF
NA	NA	TRBV2	TRBJ1-5	TGTGCCAGCACCCTTTCGGGCAATCAGCCCCAGCATTTT	CASTLSGNQPQHF
NA	NA	TRBV18	TRBJ1-1	TGTGCCAGCTCACTCCGAGACACTGAAGCTCTCTTT	CASSLRDTEALF
NA	NA	TRBV6-5	TRBJ2-6	TGTGCCAGCACCCCCGGGGACAACGTCCAGACTTTC	CASTPGDNVQTF
NA	NA	TRBV24-1	TRBJ2-5	TGTGCCACCGGCCCCGGTGACAGGTATTACCAAGAGACCCAGTACTTC	CATGPGDRYYQETQYF
TRBD1	NA	TRBV7-2	TRBJ1-1	TGTGCCAGCAGCTTAGGACAGGGGCCTTATGAAGCTTTCTTT	CASSLGQGPYEAFF
NA	NA	TRBV2	TRBJ2-5	TGCGCCAGCAGTGGGTCGAACGGGGGCAAGGAGACCCAGTACTTC	CASSGSNGGKETQYF
TRBD2	NA	TRBV29-1	TRBJ2-3	TGCAGCGTTGAATACCGGGAGGTGCCCACAGATACGCAGTATTTT	CSVEYREVPTDTQYF
NA	many	TRBV6-6	TRBJ2-2	TGTGCCAGCAGTCCCTCGAGGGGTGGCACCGGGGAGCTGTTTTTT	CASSPSRGGTGELFF
TRBD2	many	TRBV12-3/TRBV12-4	TRBJ2-5	TGTGCCAGCAGTCGGGGGGTGGATCAAGAGACCCAGTACTTC	CASSRGVDQETQYF
NA	NA	TRBV7-7	TRBJ2-7	TGTGCCAGCAGTGAACAGGCGTACTACGAGCAGTACTTC	CASSEQAYYEQYF